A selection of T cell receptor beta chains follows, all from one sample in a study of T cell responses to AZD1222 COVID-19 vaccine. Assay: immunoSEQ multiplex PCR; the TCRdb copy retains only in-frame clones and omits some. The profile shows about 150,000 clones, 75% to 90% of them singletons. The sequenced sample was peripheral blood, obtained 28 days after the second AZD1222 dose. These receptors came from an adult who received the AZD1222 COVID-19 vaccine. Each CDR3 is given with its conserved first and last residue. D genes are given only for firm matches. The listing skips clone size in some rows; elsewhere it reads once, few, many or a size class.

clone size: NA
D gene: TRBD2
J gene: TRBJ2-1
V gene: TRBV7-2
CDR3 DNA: TGTGCCAGCAGACTCGCGGCTAGCGGGAACAATGAGCAGTTCTTC
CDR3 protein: CASRLAASGNNEQFF

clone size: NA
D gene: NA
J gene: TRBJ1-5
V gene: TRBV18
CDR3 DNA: TGTGCCAGCTCACCATTGGGTAGCAATCAGCCCCAGCATTTT
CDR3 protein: CASSPLGSNQPQHF

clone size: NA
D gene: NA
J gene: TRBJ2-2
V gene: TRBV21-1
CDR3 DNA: TGTGCCAGCAGCAAGGGCCCCGACGGCGGGGAGCTGTTTTTT
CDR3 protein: CASSKGPDGGELFF

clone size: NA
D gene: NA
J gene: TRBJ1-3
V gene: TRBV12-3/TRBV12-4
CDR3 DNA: TGTGCCAGCAGTTACGGGGGCCCAAACACCATATATTTT
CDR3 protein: CASSYGGPNTIYF

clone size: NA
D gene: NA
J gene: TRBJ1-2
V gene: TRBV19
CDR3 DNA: TGTGCCAGTAGTAACTACCTGCTGGATAACTATGGCTACACCTTC
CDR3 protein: CASSNYLLDNYGYTF

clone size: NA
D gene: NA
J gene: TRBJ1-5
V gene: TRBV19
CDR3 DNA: TGTGCCAGTAGTAGGGATTATAGCAATCAGCCCCAGCATTTT
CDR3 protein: CASSRDYSNQPQHF

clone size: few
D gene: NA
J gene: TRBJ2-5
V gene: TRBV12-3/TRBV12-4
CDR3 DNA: TGTGCCACTAGAAGGGGGGCGGGAGAGACCCAGTACTTC
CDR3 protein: CATRRGAGETQYF

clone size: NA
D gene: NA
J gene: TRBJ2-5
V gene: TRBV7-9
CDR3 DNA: TGTGCCAGCTCCAAAGTCACAAGAAACGGGGAGACCCAGTACTTC
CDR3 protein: CASSKVTRNGETQYF

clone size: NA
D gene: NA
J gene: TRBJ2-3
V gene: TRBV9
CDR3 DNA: TGTGCCAGCAGCCCCCAGGAAACGCAGTATTTT
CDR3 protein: CASSPQETQYF

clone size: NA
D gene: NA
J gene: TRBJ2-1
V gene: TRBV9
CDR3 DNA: TGTGCCAGCAGCGTATCCAGGGGTTTCGGTGAGCAGTTCTTC
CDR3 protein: CASSVSRGFGEQFF

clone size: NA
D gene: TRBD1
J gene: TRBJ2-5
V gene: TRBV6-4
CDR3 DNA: TGTGCCAGCAGTGACTCCAAAGTCGGTAGCAGGGGGCGTCTATCCCAGTACTTC
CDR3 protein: CASSDSKVGSRGRLSQYF

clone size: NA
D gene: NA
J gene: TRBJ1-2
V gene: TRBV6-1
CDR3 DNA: TGTGCCAGCAGTGACGCAGGGTCCAACTATGGCTACACCTTC
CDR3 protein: CASSDAGSNYGYTF

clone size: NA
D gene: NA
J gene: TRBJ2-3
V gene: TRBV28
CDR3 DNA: TGTGCCAGCAGGCCCGGTTGGGCAGATACGCAGTATTTT
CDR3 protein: CASRPGWADTQYF

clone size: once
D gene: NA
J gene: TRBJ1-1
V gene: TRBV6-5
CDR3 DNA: TGTGCCAGCAGTTACCATGCGGGGGCATTGGACACTGAAGCTTTCTTT
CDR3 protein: CASSYHAGALDTEAFF

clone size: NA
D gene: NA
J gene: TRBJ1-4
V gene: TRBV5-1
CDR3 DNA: TGCGCCAGCAGCTTGGCGGGGCCTACTAATGAAAAACTGTTTTTT
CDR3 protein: CASSLAGPTNEKLFF

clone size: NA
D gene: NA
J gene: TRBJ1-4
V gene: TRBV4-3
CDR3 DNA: TGCGCCAGCAGCCTGAGACCCACCGAGGGCGAAAAACTGTTTTTT
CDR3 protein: CASSLRPTEGEKLFF

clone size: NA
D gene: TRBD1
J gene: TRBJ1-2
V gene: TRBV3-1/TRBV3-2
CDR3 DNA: TGTGCCAGCAGCTCAACGGGGGACAGCCATGGCTACACCTTC
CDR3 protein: CASSSTGDSHGYTF

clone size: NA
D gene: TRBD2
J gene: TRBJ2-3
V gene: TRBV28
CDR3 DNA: TGTGCCAGCAGAGTAGCGGGAGAACCAGATACGCAGTATTTT
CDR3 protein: CASRVAGEPDTQYF

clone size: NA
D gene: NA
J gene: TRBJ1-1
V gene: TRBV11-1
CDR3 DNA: TGTGCCAGCAGCTCAGACCGACCCTCGGACACTGAAGCTTTCTTT
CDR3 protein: CASSSDRPSDTEAFF

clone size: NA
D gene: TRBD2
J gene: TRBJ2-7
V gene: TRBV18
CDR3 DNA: TGTGCCAGCTCATCTAGCGGGATTCCTCTCGAGCAGTACTTC
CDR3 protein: CASSSSGIPLEQYF

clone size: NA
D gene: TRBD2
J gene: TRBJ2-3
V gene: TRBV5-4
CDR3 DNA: TGTGCCAGCAGCAGGGGCGGGGTAGCGGGAGCCGATACGCAGTATTTT
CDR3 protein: CASSRGGVAGADTQYF